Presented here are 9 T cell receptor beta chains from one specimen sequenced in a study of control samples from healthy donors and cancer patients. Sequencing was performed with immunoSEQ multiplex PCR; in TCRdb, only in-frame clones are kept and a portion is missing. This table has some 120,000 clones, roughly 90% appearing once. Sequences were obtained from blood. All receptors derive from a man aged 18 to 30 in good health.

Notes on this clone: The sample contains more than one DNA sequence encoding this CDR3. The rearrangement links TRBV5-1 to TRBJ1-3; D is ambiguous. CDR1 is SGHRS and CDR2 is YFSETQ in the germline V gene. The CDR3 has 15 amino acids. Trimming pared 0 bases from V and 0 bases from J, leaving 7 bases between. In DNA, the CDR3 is TGCGCCAGCAGCTTGGACGGCAGCTCTGGAAACACCATATATTTT. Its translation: CASSLDGSSGNTIYF.

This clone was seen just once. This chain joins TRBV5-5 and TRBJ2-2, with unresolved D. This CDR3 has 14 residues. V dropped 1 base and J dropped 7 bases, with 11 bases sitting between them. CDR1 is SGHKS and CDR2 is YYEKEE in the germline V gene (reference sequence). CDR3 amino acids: CASSLSQAGGELFF. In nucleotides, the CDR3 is TGTGCCAGCAGCTTGTCGCAGGCTGGCGGGGAGCTGTTTTTT.

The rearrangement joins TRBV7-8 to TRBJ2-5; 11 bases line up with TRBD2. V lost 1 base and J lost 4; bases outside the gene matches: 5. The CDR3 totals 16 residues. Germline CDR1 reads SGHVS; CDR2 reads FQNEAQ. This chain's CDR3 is CASSLGAGTSGETQYF. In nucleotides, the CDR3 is TGTGCCAGCAGCTTAGGGGCCGGGACTAGCGGAGAGACCCAGTACTTC. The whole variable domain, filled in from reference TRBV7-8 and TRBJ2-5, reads GAGVSQSPRYKVAKRGQDVALRCDPISGHVSLFWYQQALGQGPEFLTYFQNEAQLDKSGLPSDRFFAERPEGSVSTLKIQRTQQEDSAVYLCASSLGAGTSGETQYFGPGTRLLVL.

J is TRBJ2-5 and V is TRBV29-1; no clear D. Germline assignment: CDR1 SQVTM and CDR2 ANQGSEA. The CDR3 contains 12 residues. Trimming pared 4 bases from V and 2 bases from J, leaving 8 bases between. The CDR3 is CSVVLRQETQYF. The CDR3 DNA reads TGCAGCGTTGTTTTGCGGCAAGAGACCCAGTACTTC. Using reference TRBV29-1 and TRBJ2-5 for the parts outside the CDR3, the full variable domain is SAVISQKPSRDICQRGTSLTIQCQVDSQVTMMFWYRQQPGQSLTLIATANQGSEATYESGFVIDKFPISRPNLTFSTLTVSNMSPEDSSIYLCSVVLRQETQYFGPGTRLLVL.

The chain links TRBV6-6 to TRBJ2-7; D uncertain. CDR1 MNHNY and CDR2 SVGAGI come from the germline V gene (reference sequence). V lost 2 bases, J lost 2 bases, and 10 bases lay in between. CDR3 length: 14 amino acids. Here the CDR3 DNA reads TGTGCCAGCAGTTACAGGGTTTTTACCTACGAGCAGTACTTC. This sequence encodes CASSYRVFTYEQYF.

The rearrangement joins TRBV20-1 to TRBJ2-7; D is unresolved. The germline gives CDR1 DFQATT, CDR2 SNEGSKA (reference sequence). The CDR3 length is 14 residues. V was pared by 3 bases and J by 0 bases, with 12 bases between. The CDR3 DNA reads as TGCAGTGCTAGTACGCATTTAAGCTCCTACGAGCAGTACTTC. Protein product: CSASTHLSSYEQYF.

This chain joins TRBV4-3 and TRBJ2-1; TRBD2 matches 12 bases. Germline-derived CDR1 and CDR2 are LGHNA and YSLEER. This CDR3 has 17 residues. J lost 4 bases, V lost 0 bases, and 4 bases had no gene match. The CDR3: CASSQETSGSFYNEQFF. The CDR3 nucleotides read TGCGCCAGCAGCCAAGAGACTAGCGGGAGTTTTTACAATGAGCAGTTCTTC.

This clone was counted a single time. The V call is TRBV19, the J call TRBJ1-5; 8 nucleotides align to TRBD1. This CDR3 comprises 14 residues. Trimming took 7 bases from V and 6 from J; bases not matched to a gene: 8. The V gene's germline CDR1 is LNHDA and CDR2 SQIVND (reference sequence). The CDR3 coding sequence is TGTGCCAGTAATGAGCAGGGGGCAGGTCAGCCCCAGCATTTT. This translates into CASNEQGAGQPQHF.

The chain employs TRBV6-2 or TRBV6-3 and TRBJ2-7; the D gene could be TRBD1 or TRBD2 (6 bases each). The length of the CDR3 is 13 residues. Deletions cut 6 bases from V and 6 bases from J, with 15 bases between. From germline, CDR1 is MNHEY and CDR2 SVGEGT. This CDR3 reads CASSPGGTGEQYV. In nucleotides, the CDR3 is TGTGCCAGCAGCCCCGGGGGCACGGGCGAGCAGTACGTC.